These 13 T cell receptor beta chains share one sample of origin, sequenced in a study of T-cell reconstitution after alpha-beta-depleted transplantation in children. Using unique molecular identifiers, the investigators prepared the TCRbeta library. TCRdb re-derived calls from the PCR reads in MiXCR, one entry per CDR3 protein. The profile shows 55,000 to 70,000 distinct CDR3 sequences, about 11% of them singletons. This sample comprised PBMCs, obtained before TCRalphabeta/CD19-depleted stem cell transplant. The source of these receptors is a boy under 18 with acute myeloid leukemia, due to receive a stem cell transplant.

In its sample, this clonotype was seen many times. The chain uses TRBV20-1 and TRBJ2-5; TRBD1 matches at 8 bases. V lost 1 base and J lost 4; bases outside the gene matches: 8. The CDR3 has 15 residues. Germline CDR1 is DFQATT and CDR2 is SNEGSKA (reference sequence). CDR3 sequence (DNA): TGCAGTGCTAGAGGCGCCAGGGGGCAAAGAGAGACCCAGTACTTC. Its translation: CSARGARGQRETQYF.

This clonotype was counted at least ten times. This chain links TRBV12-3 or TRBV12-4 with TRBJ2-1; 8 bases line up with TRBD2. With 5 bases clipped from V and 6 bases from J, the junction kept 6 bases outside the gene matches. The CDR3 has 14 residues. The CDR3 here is CASSPLGTSNEQFF. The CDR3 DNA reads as TGTGCCAGCAGTCCGCTAGGGACTAGCAATGAGCAGTTCTTC.

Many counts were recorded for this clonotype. Here the CDR3 DNA reads TGCAGTGCCCCAGACGGGACTAATGAAAAACTGTTTTTT. Translated, it gives CSAPDGTNEKLFF. V gene TRBV20-1 combines with J gene TRBJ1-4; no definite D call. Germline CDR1 reads DFQATT; CDR2 reads SNEGSKA (reference sequence). The V gene lost 6 bases and the J gene lost 2 bases, with 10 bases spanning the gap. This CDR3 is built from 13 residues.

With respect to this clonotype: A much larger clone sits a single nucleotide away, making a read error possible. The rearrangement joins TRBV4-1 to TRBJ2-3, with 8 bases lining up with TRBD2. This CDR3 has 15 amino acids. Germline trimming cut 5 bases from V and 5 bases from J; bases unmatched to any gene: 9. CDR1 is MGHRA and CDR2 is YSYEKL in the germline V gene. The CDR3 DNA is TGCGCCAGCAGCTCGGGGGGGGTCTCTGGAGATACGCAGTATTTT. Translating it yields CASSSGGVSGDTQYF.

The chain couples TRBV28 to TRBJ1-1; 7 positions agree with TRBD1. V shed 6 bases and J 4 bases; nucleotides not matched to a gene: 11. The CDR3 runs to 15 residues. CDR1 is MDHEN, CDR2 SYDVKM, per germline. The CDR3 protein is CASSPHQGGGTEAFF. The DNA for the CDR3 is TGTGCCAGCAGCCCACATCAGGGGGGAGGCACTGAAGCTTTCTTT.

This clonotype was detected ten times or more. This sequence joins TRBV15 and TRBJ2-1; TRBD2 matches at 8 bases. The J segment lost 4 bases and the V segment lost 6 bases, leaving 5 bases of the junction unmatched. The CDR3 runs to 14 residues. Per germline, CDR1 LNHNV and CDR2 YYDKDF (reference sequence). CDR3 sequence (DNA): TGTGCCACCAGACCGGGGGGGCTTTACAATGAGCAGTTCTTC. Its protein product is CATRPGGLYNEQFF.

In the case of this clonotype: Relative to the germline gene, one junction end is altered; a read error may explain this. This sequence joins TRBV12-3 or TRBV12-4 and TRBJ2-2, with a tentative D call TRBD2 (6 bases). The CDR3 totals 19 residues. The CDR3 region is CAISLAALLGRGDTGELFF. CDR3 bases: TGTGCCATCAGTTTAGCGGCCCTCCTTGGGAGAGGGGACACCGGGGAGCTGTTTTTT.

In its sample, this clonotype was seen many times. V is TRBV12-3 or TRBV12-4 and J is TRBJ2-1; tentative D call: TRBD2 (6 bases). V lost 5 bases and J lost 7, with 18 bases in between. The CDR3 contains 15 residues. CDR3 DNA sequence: TGTGCCAGCAGTACGGACGGGGGAGATTTAAATGAGCAGTTCTTC. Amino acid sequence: CASSTDGGDLNEQFF.

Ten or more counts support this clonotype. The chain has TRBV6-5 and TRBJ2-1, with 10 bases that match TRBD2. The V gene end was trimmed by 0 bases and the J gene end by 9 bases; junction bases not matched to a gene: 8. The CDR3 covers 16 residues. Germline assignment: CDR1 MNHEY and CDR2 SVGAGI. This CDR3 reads CASSYSTAGGRVEQFF. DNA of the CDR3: TGTGCCAGCAGTTACTCTACAGCGGGAGGGCGGGTTGAGCAGTTCTTC.

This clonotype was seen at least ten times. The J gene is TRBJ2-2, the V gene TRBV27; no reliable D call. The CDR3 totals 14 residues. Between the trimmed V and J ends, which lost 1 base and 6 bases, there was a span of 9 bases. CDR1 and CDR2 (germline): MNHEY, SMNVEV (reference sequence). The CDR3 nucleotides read TGTGCCAGCAGTTTATTTTGGCGCGCCGGGGAGCTGTTTTTT. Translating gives CASSLFWRAGELFF.

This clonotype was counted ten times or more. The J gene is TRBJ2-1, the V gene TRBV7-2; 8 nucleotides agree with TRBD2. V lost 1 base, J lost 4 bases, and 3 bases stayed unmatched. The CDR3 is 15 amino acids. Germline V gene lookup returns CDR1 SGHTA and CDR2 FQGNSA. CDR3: CASSLVGGRYNEQFF. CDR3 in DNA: TGTGCCAGCAGCTTAGTTGGCGGGAGGTACAATGAGCAGTTCTTC. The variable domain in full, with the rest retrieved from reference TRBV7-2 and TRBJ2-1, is GAGVSQSPSNKVTEKGKDVELRCDPISGHTALYWYRQSLGQGLEFLIYFQGNSAPDKSGLPSDRFSAERTGGSVSTLTIQRTQQEDSAVYLCASSLVGGRYNEQFFGPGTRLTVL.

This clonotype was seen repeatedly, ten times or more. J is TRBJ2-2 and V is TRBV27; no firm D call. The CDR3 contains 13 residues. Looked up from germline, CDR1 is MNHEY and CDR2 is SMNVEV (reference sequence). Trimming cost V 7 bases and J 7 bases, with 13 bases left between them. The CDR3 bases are TGTGCCAGCACCCTCCGTTTGGGCGGGGAGCTGTTTTTT. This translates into CASTLRLGGELFF.

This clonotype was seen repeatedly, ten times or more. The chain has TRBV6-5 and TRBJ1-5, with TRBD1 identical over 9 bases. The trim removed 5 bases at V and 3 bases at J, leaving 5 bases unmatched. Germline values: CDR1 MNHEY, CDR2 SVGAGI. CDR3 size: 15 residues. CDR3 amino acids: CASSPGTGYNQPQHF. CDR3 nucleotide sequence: TGTGCCAGCAGTCCCGGGACAGGGTACAATCAGCCCCAGCATTTT.